The 14 T cell receptor beta chains presented below share a single source sample, sequenced in a study of T-cell reconstitution after alpha-beta-depleted transplantation in children listed by TCRdb under 2016. Libraries were constructed by PCR. The instrument given in TCRdb is Illumina HiSeq 2500. TCR library preparation used molecular barcoding, with unique molecular identifiers applied to normalize quantification of the TCRbeta repertoire. The raw public data were reprocessed by TCRdb itself: fastp quality trimming at Q25, MiXCR clonotype calling, in-frame beta chains only. Duplicate CDR3 protein sequences are folded into a single record with the most common DNA and genes. The sample table shows about 400,000 distinct CDR3 sequences, and about an eighth are seen once. Together, the top ten hold around 4% of the sample. The sample here was PBMCs, taken from the stem cell graft. The receptors were sampled from a human donor who donated a stem cell graft to a child with Fanconi anemia.

This clonotype was found many times. The chain uses TRBV20-1 and TRBJ1-1; D uncertain. The CDR3 extends over 11 amino acids. Germline assignment: CDR1 DFQATT and CDR2 SNEGSKA (reference sequence). Trimming took 2 bases from V and 4 from J, leaving 5 bases between them. The CDR3 coding sequence is TGCAGTGCTAGAATAGGCACTGAAGCTTTCTTT. Protein: CSARIGTEAFF.

This clonotype was picked up a small number of times. The CDR3: CASSIGQGEQFF. The DNA of the CDR3 is TGCGCCAGCAGCATAGGACAGGGTGAGCAGTTCTTC. The genes are TRBV5-1 and TRBJ2-1; TRBD1 aligns across 8 bases. CDR1 and CDR2 (germline): SGHRS, YFSETQ. This CDR3 spans 12 amino acids. Unmatched junction bases numbered 3, after V lost 4 bases and J lost 9 bases.

This clonotype showed up just a few times. The J gene is TRBJ2-1, the V gene TRBV7-8; D remains ambiguous. The CDR3 sequence is 14 residues long. Germline CDR1 SGHVS, CDR2 FQNEAQ. V was cut by 1 base and J by 9 bases, with 13 bases left in between. The CDR3 here is CASSLVPKSAEQFF. The CDR3 bases are TGTGCCAGCAGCTTAGTTCCTAAATCGGCTGAGCAGTTCTTC.

The chain carries TRBV15 and TRBJ2-7; D is possibly TRBD2 (5 bases). Germline CDR1 is LNHNV and CDR2 is YYDKDF (reference sequence). CDR3 length equals 17 residues. Trimming left V 0 bases short and J 5 bases short, with 20 bases between. The CDR3 spells CATSRDHRTIGGHEQYF. The CDR3 DNA sequence: TGTGCCACCAGCAGAGATCATCGCACTATAGGAGGCCACGAGCAGTACTTC. The full variable domain, rest sourced from reference TRBV15 and TRBJ2-7, is DAMVIQNPRYQVTQFGKPVTLSCSQTLNHNVMYWYQQKSSQAPKLLFHYYDKDFNNEADTPDNFQSRRPNTSFCFLDIRSPGLGDTAMYLCATSRDHRTIGGHEQYFGPGTRLTVT.

This chain links TRBV18 with TRBJ1-5; 7 bases are shared with TRBD1. Per germline, CDR1 KGHSH and CDR2 LQKENI. The CDR3 contains 14 residues. The trim removed 5 bases at V and 9 bases at J, leaving 10 bases unmatched. The CDR3 protein is CASSNTGAVGPQHF. Here the CDR3 DNA reads TGTGCCAGCTCAAACACAGGGGCGGTGGGGCCCCAGCATTTT.

This clonotype was observed a few times. V usage is TRBV7-9 and J usage is TRBJ2-3; 10 nucleotides match TRBD1. The V gene's germline CDR1 is SEHNR and CDR2 FQNEAQ (reference sequence). The CDR3 consists of 17 residues. After removal of 2 bases from V and 4 bases from J, the junction contained 9 bases not matched to a gene. CDR3 coding DNA: TGTGCCAGCAGCTTATATTCCGGGACAGGGGAGGCAGATACGCAGTATTTT. This translates into CASSLYSGTGEADTQYF.

The chain carries TRBV3-1 and TRBJ2-7; 10 positions match TRBD1. Germline CDR1 and CDR2: LGHDT and YNNKEL (reference sequence). The junction had 7 bases not matched to a gene; V was cut back by 5 bases and J by 6 bases. This CDR3 region has 14 residues. The CDR3 DNA reads TGTGCCAGCAGCAATGCCGGGACAGGGGCCGAGCAGTACTTC. This gives the protein CASSNAGTGAEQYF.

V is TRBV27 and J is TRBJ1-6, with D possibly being TRBD1 (6 bases). Between the trimmed V and J ends, which lost 6 bases and 12 bases, there was a span of 12 bases. The CDR3 spans 12 residues. Germline loops: CDR1 MNHEY, CDR2 SMNVEV (reference sequence). CDR3 nucleotide sequence: TGTGCCAGCAGACAGGGATTGAGACCCCTCCACTTT. This translates into CASRQGLRPLHF.

V gene TRBV20-1 combines with J gene TRBJ2-5; TRBD2 matches 9 bases. CDR1 DFQATT and CDR2 SNEGSKA come from the germline V gene (reference sequence). This CDR3 is 15 amino acids long. J gave up 7 bases and V 5 bases, and 14 bases lay outside the gene matches. The CDR3 sequence is CSAGARGLALGTQYF. The CDR3 bases are TGCAGTGCTGGGGCACGTGGACTAGCGTTAGGGACCCAGTACTTC.

This clonotype was picked up many times. The genes are TRBV6-2 or TRBV6-3 and TRBJ2-7, with TRBD1 matching 8 bases. The germline V gene encodes CDR1 MNHEY and CDR2 SVGEGT. The CDR3 has 16 amino acids. With 0 bases clipped from V and 4 bases from J, the junction kept 8 bases outside the gene matches. The CDR3 reads CASSYSTDRVGYEQYF. The CDR3 DNA follows: TGTGCCAGCAGTTACTCGACGGACAGGGTCGGTTACGAGCAGTACTTC.

This clonotype has only a few counts. The V call is TRBV6-2 or TRBV6-3, the J call TRBJ2-1, with D perhaps assigned TRBD1 or TRBD2 (6 bases each). The CDR3 is made up of 13 amino acids. V lost 5 bases and J 9 bases, leaving 14 bases between the germline ends. Germline loops: CDR1 MNHEY, CDR2 SVGEGT. CDR3 loop: CASSRGASGEQFF. CDR3 DNA sequence: TGTGCCAGCAGTAGGGGGGCCTCGGGTGAGCAGTTCTTC.

This clonotype occurred a few times. The rearrangement links TRBV12-3 or TRBV12-4 to TRBJ1-3, with 8 bases that match TRBD1. With V trimmed by 6 bases and J by 2 bases, 3 bases remained unmatched. The CDR3 spans 14 residues. The CDR3 nucleotides read TGTGCCAGCAGCGGACAGGGCGCTGGAAACACCATATATTTT. It encodes CASSGQGAGNTIYF.

The rearrangement uses TRBV7-8 and TRBJ2-5, with 12 bases fitting TRBD2. From germline, CDR1 is SGHVS and CDR2 FQNEAQ. This CDR3 is 16 amino acids long. After removal of 5 bases from V and 5 bases from J, the junction contained 9 bases not matched to a gene. CDR3 protein: CASSAPSGGAWETQYF. DNA of the CDR3: TGTGCCAGCAGCGCACCTAGCGGGGGGGCTTGGGAGACCCAGTACTTC. Full variable domain (remainder filled in from reference TRBV7-8 and TRBJ2-5): GAGVSQSPRYKVAKRGQDVALRCDPISGHVSLFWYQQALGQGPEFLTYFQNEAQLDKSGLPSDRFFAERPEGSVSTLKIQRTQQEDSAVYLCASSAPSGGAWETQYFGPGTRLLVL.

V gene TRBV7-6 combines with J gene TRBJ2-6; 8 bases fit TRBD2. Looked up from germline, CDR1 is SGHVS and CDR2 is FNYEAQ. The CDR3 contains 18 residues. With V trimmed by 4 bases and J by 0 bases, 8 bases remained unmatched. CDR3 DNA: TGTGCCAGCAGCTCACCCGGGGGGGCGAGCTCTGGGGCCAACGTCCTGACTTTC. As protein: CASSSPGGASSGANVLTF.